This T cell receptor (beta chain) was profiled in a study of T cell responses to AZD1222 COVID-19 vaccine. Whole-study findings and limits: White British people made up most donors, females outnumbered males, and clonal diversity was possibly underestimated. Sampled repertoires all dated from after the peak T cell response. Reportedly, nearly half the spike-specific TCRs target unmutated variant regions.

Trimming removed 0 bases at V and 6 bases at J, with 9 bases between. The germline V gene encodes CDR1 SGHRS and CDR2 YFSETQ. CDR3 length: 13 amino acids. Turning to this clone: Antigen: not known.

The method was immunoSEQ multiplex PCR; TCRdb's version includes in-frame clones alone and lacks a portion of them. The sample includes tens of thousands of clones, 90% of them seen just once. The V call is TRBV5-1, the J call TRBJ1-2, with D maybe TRBD1 (6 bases). The sequences come from peripheral blood, collected on day 0 of AZD1222 vaccination. This clonotype originated in an adult in good health. As DNA, the CDR3 is TGCGCCAGCAGCTTGGCCGGGGGCGATGGCTACACCTTC. This gives the protein CASSLAGGDGYTF. The complete variable domain, with remaining parts taken from reference TRBV5-1 and TRBJ1-2, reads KAGVTQTPRYLIKTRGQQVTLSCSPISGHRSVSWYQQTPGQGLQFLFEYFSETQRNKGNFPGRFSGRQFSNSRSEMNVSTLELGDSALYLCASSLAGGDGYTFGSGTRLTVV.